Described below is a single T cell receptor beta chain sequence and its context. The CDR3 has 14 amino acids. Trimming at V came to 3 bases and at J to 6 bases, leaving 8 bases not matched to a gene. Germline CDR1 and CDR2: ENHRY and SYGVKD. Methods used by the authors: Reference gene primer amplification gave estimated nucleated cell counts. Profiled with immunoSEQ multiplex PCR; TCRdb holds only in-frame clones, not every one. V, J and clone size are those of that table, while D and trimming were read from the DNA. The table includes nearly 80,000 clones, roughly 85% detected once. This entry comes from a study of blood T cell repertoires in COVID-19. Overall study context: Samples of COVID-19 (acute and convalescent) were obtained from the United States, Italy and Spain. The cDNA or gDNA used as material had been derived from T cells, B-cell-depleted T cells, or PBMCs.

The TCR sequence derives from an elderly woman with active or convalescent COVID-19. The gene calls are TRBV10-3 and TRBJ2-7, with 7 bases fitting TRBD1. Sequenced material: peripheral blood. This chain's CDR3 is CAISDEPGTVEQYF. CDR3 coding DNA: TGTGCCATCAGTGACGAACCCGGGACAGTCGAGCAGTACTTC.